The clone carrying this TCR beta chain was found many times. The data stem from a study of breast tumors, draining lymph nodes, adjacent tissues. TCRdb processed the multiplex PCR reads anew with MiXCR; each CDR3 protein has one entry. The data show 200,000 to 250,000 distinct CDR3 sequences, with 32% seen just once and 1.1% to 1.5% held by the top ten. Samples came from axillary lymph nodes draining the breast cancer. The CDR3 runs 15 residues. Trimming cost V 2 bases and J 9 bases, with 17 bases left between them. The chain recombines TRBV12-3 or TRBV12-4 with TRBJ2-1; either TRBD1 or TRBD2 may fit D (5 bases each). The source is a female donor with breast cancer. Some clones in this sample may be carry-over from other donors' samples. The sample was axillary lymph node tissue. The CDR3 DNA reads as TGTGCCAGCAGTTTATCTGGAGCCGGTGGGGGTGAGCAGTTCTTC. The encoded protein is CASSLSGAGGGEQFF.